One and the same sample provided the 30 T cell receptor beta chains below, sequenced in a study of CD8 T cells in Susac syndrome. After extraction with the RNeasy kit, roughly 0.45 to 1 ug of the RNA was reverse transcribed using random hexamers. A single record per CDR3 protein comes from TCRdb applying MiXCR to the immunoSEQ multiplex PCR reads. The repertoire holds roughly 75,000 distinct CDR3 sequences, with 93% as singletons. Sequences were obtained from CD4+ T cells from PBMCs. The receptors were gathered from a human donor with Susac syndrome.

The J gene is TRBJ2-2, the V gene TRBV6-2 or TRBV6-3, with no clear D. This CDR3 is built from 15 residues. Per the germline V gene, CDR1 is MNHEY and CDR2 is SVGEGT. Between the trimmed V and J ends, which lost 6 bases and 5 bases, there was a span of 16 bases. CDR3 sequence reads: CASRPGSSVTGELFF. The CDR3 nucleotides are TGTGCCAGCAGACCTGGGTCCAGTGTTACCGGGGAGCTGTTTTTT.

The chain joins TRBV11-3 to TRBJ2-7; TRBD2 is a possible D gene (7 bases). The CDR3 is 12 residues long. The germline CDR1 and CDR2 sequences are SGHNT and YENEEA. Trimming cost V 5 bases and J 7 bases, with 12 bases left between them. The CDR3 loop is CASSRGAGEQYF. The CDR3 DNA is TGTGCCAGCAGCCGGGGGGCCGGGGAGCAGTACTTC.

The chain employs TRBV30 and TRBJ2-7, with D possibly TRBD2 on 5 matching bases. This CDR3 region has 11 residues. V gave up 2 bases and J gave up 4 bases, with 6 bases separating them. The germline V gene encodes CDR1 GTSNPN and CDR2 SVGIG (reference sequence). In nucleotides, the CDR3 is TGTGCCTGGAGTTCGGGGTACGAGCAGTACTTC. Encoded protein: CAWSSGYEQYF.

This chain uses TRBV13 with TRBJ1-2; tentative D call: TRBD1 (5 bases). V shed 3 bases and J shed 3 bases, with 20 bases lying between them. The V gene's germline CDR1 is PRHDT and CDR2 FYEKMQ (reference sequence). The CDR3 totals 17 residues. In nucleotides, the CDR3 is TGTGCCAGCAGCTTTGAGGGTTGGGGCAGTGAGGACTATGGCTACACCTTC. It yields the protein CASSFEGWGSEDYGYTF. The full variable domain, with the rest looked up from reference TRBV13 and TRBJ1-2, is AAGVIQSPRHLIKEKRETATLKCYPIPRHDTVYWYQQGPGQDPQFLISFYEKMQSDKGSIPDRFSAQQFSDYHSELNMSSLELGDSALYFCASSFEGWGSEDYGYTFGSGTRLTVV.

This clonotype came up a few times. The rearrangement uses TRBV5-1 and TRBJ2-6; 11 nucleotides match TRBD1. The V gene end was trimmed by 3 bases and the J gene end by 0 bases; junction bases not matched to a gene: 5. Germline V gene sequence: CDR1 SGHRS, CDR2 YFSETQ. The CDR3 runs to 18 residues. The CDR3 spells CASSSGTGGYSGANVLTF. CDR3 bases: TGCGCCAGCAGCTCGGGGACAGGGGGTTACTCTGGGGCCAACGTCCTGACTTTC.

This clonotype was picked up a small number of times. V usage is TRBV6-1 and J usage is TRBJ2-7; the D is unclear. CDR3 length equals 13 residues. Germline V gene lookup returns CDR1 MNHNS and CDR2 SASEGT. V was trimmed by 4 bases and J by 2 bases, leaving 9 bases between them. CDR3: CASSGTNTYEQYF. For the CDR3, the DNA is TGTGCCAGCAGTGGGACGAATACCTACGAGCAGTACTTC.

The V gene is TRBV19, the J gene TRBJ1-6; TRBD1 aligns across 7 bases. The germline CDR1 and CDR2 sequences are LNHDA and SQIVND (reference sequence). V was clipped by 8 bases and J by 1 base; unmatched bases: 5. The CDR3 is 15 residues long. The CDR3 loop reads CASAGGPSYNSPLHF. The CDR3 region has the DNA TGTGCCAGTGCAGGGGGTCCGTCCTATAATTCACCCCTCCACTTT.

This chain connects TRBV2 to TRBJ2-5; D ambiguous. Germline V CDR1 and CDR2: SNHLY, FYNNEI. The CDR3 has 14 amino acids. The V and J ends lost 4 bases and 0 bases respectively, with 9 bases between them. The CDR3 sequence is CASSGGSHQETQYF. The CDR3 DNA reads as TGTGCCAGCAGTGGGGGTAGTCACCAAGAGACCCAGTACTTC.

J is TRBJ2-7 and V is TRBV6-5, with D possibly being TRBD2 (5 bases). With 6 bases removed from V and 6 bases from J, the gap between germline ends came to 12 bases. This CDR3 has 12 amino acids. Germline-derived CDR1 and CDR2 are MNHEY and SVGAGI. The CDR3: CASRMIEGEQYF. DNA of the CDR3: TGTGCCAGCAGGATGATAGAGGGCGAGCAGTACTTC.

CDR3 amino acids: CASSAMRDRGLNTEAFF. CDR3 nucleotides: TGTGCCAGCAGCGCCATGCGGGACAGGGGGTTGAACACTGAAGCTTTCTTT. J is TRBJ1-1 and V is TRBV2, with TRBD1 matching 11 bases. In germline, CDR1 is SNHLY, CDR2 FYNNEI. The CDR3 consists of 17 residues. V shed 6 bases, J shed 0 bases, and the junction held 9 bases outside the gene matches.

V and J are TRBV28 and TRBJ1-1; D is unclear. This CDR3 has 12 residues. Trimming removed 6 bases from V and 2 bases from J, with 7 bases in between. CDR1 is MDHEN and CDR2 is SYDVKM in the germline V gene. In DNA, the CDR3 is TGTGCCAGCAGGTTCTTTAACACTGAAGCTTTCTTT. Protein: CASRFFNTEAFF.

The chain couples TRBV5-1 to TRBJ1-1; 7 bases agree with TRBD1. Losses at the gene ends were 3 bases for V and 7 bases for J; bases not matched to a gene: 3. Per germline, CDR1 SGHRS and CDR2 YFSETQ. This CDR3 region has 12 residues. The CDR3 loop is CASSSQGVEAFF. The CDR3 coding sequence is TGCGCCAGCAGCTCCCAGGGGGTTGAAGCTTTCTTT.

This chain connects TRBV28 to TRBJ2-7; D is ambiguous. V gave up 3 bases and J gave up 3 bases, with 12 bases separating them. The CDR3 totals 14 residues. Germline V gene lookup returns CDR1 MDHEN and CDR2 SYDVKM. In DNA, the CDR3 is TGTGCCAGCAGTTTTTCCGGACCTAACTACGAGCAGTACTTC. The encoded protein is CASSFSGPNYEQYF.

This clonotype was seen only once. V gene TRBV20-1 combines with J gene TRBJ1-5, with 10 bases fitting TRBD1. CDR3 length: 15 residues. Losses at the gene ends were 6 bases for V and 4 bases for J; bases not matched to a gene: 9. The germline CDR1 and CDR2 sequences are DFQATT and SNEGSKA (reference sequence). CDR3: CSAQILDRGNQPQHF. In DNA form, the CDR3 reads TGCAGTGCCCAGATATTGGACAGGGGGAATCAGCCCCAGCATTTT.

Here the CDR3 DNA reads TGCAGCGTTGATTCAGACGACTCCTACGAGCAGTACTTC. This gives the protein CSVDSDDSYEQYF. This chain connects TRBV29-1 to TRBJ2-7; D call uncertain. Trimming took off 3 bases at V and 0 bases at J, with 9 bases between the two ends. The CDR3 totals 13 residues. Germline CDR1 and CDR2: SQVTM and ANQGSEA.

The chain joins TRBV7-2 to TRBJ2-6; D gene unclear. V was pared by 6 bases and J by 0 bases, with 12 bases between. CDR1 SGHTA and CDR2 FQGNSA come from the germline V gene. The CDR3 spans 16 residues. CDR3 region: CASSSLISSGANVLTF. Here the CDR3 DNA reads TGTGCCAGCAGTTCCTTAATTAGCTCTGGGGCCAACGTCCTGACTTTC.

The table lists this clonotype with a count of one. V gene TRBV5-4 combines with J gene TRBJ2-5; D may be TRBD1 (5 bases). V was clipped by 3 bases and J by 4 bases, with 16 bases between them. This CDR3 contains 15 residues. Per germline, CDR1 SGHNT and CDR2 YYREEE (reference sequence). As DNA, the CDR3 is TGTGCCAGCAGCTCCACCCTCCGTCAGGGAGAGACCCAGTACTTC. Its translation is CASSSTLRQGETQYF.

This clonotype was observed once. The CDR3: CASRYTVQGAEAFF. As DNA, the CDR3 is TGCGCCAGCAGGTATACCGTACAGGGGGCTGAAGCTTTCTTT. The chain employs TRBV5-1 and TRBJ1-1, with 8 positions matching TRBD1. V shed 5 bases, J shed 6 bases, and the junction held 9 bases outside the gene matches. The CDR3 extends over 14 amino acids. Germline CDR1 and CDR2: SGHRS and YFSETQ.

The chain combines TRBV18 with TRBJ2-6; D not certain. This CDR3 contains 18 residues. Germline V CDR1 and CDR2: KGHSH, LQKENI. V was cut by 3 bases and J by 2 bases, with 17 bases left in between. The DNA of the CDR3 is TGTGCCAGCTCACCGGGCCCTAGGGCAAAGGCTGGGGCCAACGTCCTGACTTTC. This translates into CASSPGPRAKAGANVLTF.

This rearrangement joins TRBV11-2 to TRBJ2-5; D is unresolved. The ends were cut back, 6 bases at V and 1 base at J, with 9 bases in the middle. The CDR3 length is 13 residues. Per germline, CDR1 SGHAT and CDR2 FQNNGV. The CDR3 nucleotides read TGTGCCAGCAGGTGGGCGTCCCAAGAGACCCAGTACTTC. This gives the protein CASRWASQETQYF.

The V gene is TRBV4-2, the J gene TRBJ2-5; D possibly corresponds to TRBD1 (6 bases). Germline lookup yields CDR1 LGHNA and CDR2 YNFKEQ. V shed 1 base and J shed 4 bases, with 13 bases lying between them. This CDR3 has 15 residues. The CDR3 loop is CASSQVEQGAETQYF. In DNA, the CDR3 is TGTGCCAGCAGCCAAGTAGAACAGGGAGCAGAGACCCAGTACTTC.

The chain combines TRBV20-1 with TRBJ1-2; no reliable D call. V gave up 3 bases and J gave up 4 bases, with 9 bases separating them. Germline V CDR1 and CDR2: DFQATT, SNEGSKA (reference sequence). CDR3 length: 12 amino acids. The DNA of the CDR3 is TGCAGTGCTAGTTACAGTGTCTATGGCTACACCTTC. As protein: CSASYSVYGYTF.

The chain links TRBV5-4 to TRBJ1-1; no firm D call. Trimming left V 2 bases short and J 0 bases short, with 17 bases between. The CDR3 has 17 residues. Per germline, CDR1 SGHNT and CDR2 YYREEE (reference sequence). CDR3 region: CASSFTWSAELNTEAFF. For the CDR3, the DNA is TGTGCCAGCAGCTTTACTTGGTCGGCAGAGCTGAACACTGAAGCTTTCTTT.

This chain joins TRBV10-3 and TRBJ1-1; 10 bases line up with TRBD1. CDR3 length: 15 amino acids. Germline trimming cut 3 bases from V and 3 bases from J; bases unmatched to any gene: 4. Germline-derived CDR1 and CDR2 are ENHRY and SYGVKD. The CDR3: CAISDLDRGDTEAFF. Written as DNA, the CDR3 is TGTGCCATCAGTGATTTGGACAGGGGGGACACTGAAGCTTTCTTT.

The chain joins TRBV3-1 to TRBJ2-1; 9 positions match TRBD1. Germline V gives CDR1 LGHDT, CDR2 YNNKEL (reference sequence). The ends lost 3 bases at V and 10 bases at J; junction bases unmatched: 7. This CDR3 is 14 amino acids long. CDR3 region: CASSQRDRESEQFF. Written as DNA, the CDR3 is TGTGCCAGCAGCCAGAGGGACAGGGAGTCCGAGCAGTTCTTC.

V usage is TRBV7-2 and J usage is TRBJ1-2, with D unclear. The V end was cut by 2 bases, the J end by 2 bases, with 9 bases between. Germline assignment: CDR1 SGHTA and CDR2 FQGNSA. This CDR3 spans 14 amino acids. CDR3 region: CASSLIRQNYGYTF. The CDR3, as DNA: TGTGCCAGCAGCTTAATCCGGCAGAACTATGGCTACACCTTC.

The chain uses TRBV30 and TRBJ2-3, with no clear D. The CDR3 runs 13 residues. Per germline, CDR1 GTSNPN and CDR2 SVGIG (reference sequence). V gave up 4 bases and J gave up 3 bases, with 11 bases separating them. CDR3 amino acids: CAWILQGTDTQYF. The CDR3, as DNA: TGTGCCTGGATCCTTCAAGGTACAGATACGCAGTATTTT.

The rearrangement links TRBV18 to TRBJ1-3, with TRBD1 identical over 8 bases. V shed 1 base, J shed 3 bases, and the junction held 5 bases outside the gene matches. The CDR3 has 16 amino acids. Germline CDR1 KGHSH, CDR2 LQKENI. The CDR3 sequence: CASSPRQGMYGNTIYF. The DNA for the CDR3 is TGTGCCAGCTCACCACGACAGGGGATGTATGGAAACACCATATATTTT.

The chain recombines TRBV28 with TRBJ2-6; tentative D call: TRBD1 (5 bases). V dropped 5 bases and J dropped 1 base, with 15 bases sitting between them. The CDR3 has 17 amino acids. Germline values: CDR1 MDHEN, CDR2 SYDVKM. In DNA form, the CDR3 reads TGTGCCAGCAGTCGACCTCCTCAGGGATCTGGGGCCAACGTCCTGACTTTC. This encodes CASSRPPQGSGANVLTF.

The rearrangement joins TRBV6-2 or TRBV6-3 to TRBJ2-7; TRBD1 matches 7 bases. Germline V gene sequence: CDR1 MNHEY, CDR2 SVGEGT. The length of the CDR3 is 15 residues. The V gene end was trimmed by 8 bases and the J gene end by 3 bases; junction bases not matched to a gene: 13. The CDR3 is CASLKSGTVLYEQYF. The CDR3, as DNA: TGTGCCAGCTTGAAATCCGGGACAGTCCTCTACGAGCAGTACTTC.